This T cell receptor (beta chain) appears in the sequencing data of a study of blood T cell repertoires in COVID-19. Overall study context: Samples taken during acute and convalescent COVID-19 were collected in the United States, Italy and Spain.

Germline lookup yields CDR1 SGDLS and CDR2 YYNGEE. V was pared by 0 bases and J by 6 bases, with 6 bases between. The CDR3 runs to 13 residues. The data were produced by immunoSEQ multiplex PCR, yet TCRdb's version contains in-frame clones alone and is incomplete. The table lists around 400,000 clones, about 88% of them singletons. Participants were placed into cohorts based on the clinical history they reported. Participants in the exposed group had met a COVID-19 case in the 2 weeks before joining the study. The sequenced sample consisted of PBMCs or T cells enriched from blood (not recorded which). This TCR was recovered from a woman between 18 and 29 years old who had been exposed to COVID-19. The chain is built from TRBV9 and TRBJ2-2; D remains unclear. This CDR3 is CASSVEYSGELFF. CDR3 DNA: TGTGCCAGCAGCGTAGAATACTCCGGGGAGCTGTTTTTT. Based on the CDR3 plus reference TRBV9 and TRBJ2-2, the full variable domain is DSGVTQTPKHLITATGQRVTLRCSPRSGDLSVYWYQQSLDQGLQFLIQYYNGEERAKGNILERFSAQQFPDLHSELNLSSLELGDSALYFCASSVEYSGELFFGEGSRLTVL.